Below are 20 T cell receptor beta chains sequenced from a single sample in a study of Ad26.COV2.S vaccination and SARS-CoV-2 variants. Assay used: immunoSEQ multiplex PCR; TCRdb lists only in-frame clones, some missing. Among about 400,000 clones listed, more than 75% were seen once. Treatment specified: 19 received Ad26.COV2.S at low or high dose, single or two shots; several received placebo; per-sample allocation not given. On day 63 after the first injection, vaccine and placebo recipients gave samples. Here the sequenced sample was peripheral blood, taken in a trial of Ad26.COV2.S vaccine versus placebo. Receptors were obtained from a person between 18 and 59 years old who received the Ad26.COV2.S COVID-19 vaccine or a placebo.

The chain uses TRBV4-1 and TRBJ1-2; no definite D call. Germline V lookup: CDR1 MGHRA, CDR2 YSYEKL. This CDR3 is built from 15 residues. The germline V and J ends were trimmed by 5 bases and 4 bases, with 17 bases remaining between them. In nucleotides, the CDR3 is TGCGCCAGCAGCGCCTCGGACGGCGAGGCCTATGGCTACACCTTC. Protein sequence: CASSASDGEAYGYTF.

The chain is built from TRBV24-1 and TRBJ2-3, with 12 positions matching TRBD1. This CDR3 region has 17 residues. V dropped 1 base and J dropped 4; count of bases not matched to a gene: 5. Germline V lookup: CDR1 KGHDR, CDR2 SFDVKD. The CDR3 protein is CATSDLSGTGGADTQYF. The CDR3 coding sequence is TGTGCCACCAGTGATTTATCGGGGACAGGGGGCGCAGATACGCAGTATTTT.

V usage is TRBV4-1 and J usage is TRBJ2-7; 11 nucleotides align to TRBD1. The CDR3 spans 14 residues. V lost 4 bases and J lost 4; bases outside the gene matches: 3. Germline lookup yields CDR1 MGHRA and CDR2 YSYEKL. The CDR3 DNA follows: TGCGCCAGCAGCCTGCGGGACAGGGGGTACGAGCAGTACTTC. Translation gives CASSLRDRGYEQYF.

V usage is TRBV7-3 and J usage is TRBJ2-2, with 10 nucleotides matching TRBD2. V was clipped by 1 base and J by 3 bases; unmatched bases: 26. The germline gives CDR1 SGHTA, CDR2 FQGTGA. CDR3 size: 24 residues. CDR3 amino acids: CASSLILFFLAGDQTRSDTGELFF. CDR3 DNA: TGTGCCAGCAGCTTAATTCTGTTCTTCCTAGCGGGGGACCAAACGAGGTCGGACACCGGGGAGCTGTTTTTT.

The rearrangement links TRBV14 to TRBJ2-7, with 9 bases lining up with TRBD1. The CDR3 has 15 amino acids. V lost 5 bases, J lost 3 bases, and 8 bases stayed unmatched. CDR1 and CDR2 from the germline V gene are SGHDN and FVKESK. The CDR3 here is CASSSPDRGLYEQYF. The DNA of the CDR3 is TGTGCCAGCAGCTCACCGGACAGGGGACTCTACGAGCAGTACTTC.

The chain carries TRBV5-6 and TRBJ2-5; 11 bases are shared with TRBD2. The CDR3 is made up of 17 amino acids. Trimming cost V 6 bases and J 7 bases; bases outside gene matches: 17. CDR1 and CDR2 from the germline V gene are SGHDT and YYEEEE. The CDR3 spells CASNSTLAGDPPGTQYF. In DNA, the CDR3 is TGTGCCAGCAACTCGACACTAGCGGGAGATCCTCCGGGGACCCAGTACTTC.

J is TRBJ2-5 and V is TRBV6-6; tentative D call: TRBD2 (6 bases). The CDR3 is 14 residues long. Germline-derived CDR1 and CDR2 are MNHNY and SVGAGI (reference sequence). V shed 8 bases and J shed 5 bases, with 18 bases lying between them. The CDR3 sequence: CASLRRGETETQYF. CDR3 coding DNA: TGTGCCAGCCTCAGGAGGGGCGAAACGGAGACCCAGTACTTC.

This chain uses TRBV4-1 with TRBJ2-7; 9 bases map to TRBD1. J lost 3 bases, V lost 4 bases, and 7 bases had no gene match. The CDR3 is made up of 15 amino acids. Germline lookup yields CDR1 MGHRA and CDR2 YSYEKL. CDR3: CASSLLQGANYEQYF. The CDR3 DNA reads TGCGCCAGCAGCCTACTACAGGGGGCCAACTACGAGCAGTACTTC.

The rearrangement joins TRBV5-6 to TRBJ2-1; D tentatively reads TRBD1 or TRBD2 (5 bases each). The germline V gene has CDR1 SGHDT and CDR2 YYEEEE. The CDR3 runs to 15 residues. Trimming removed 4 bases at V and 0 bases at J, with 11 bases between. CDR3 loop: CASSHRDDSYNEQFF. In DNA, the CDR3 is TGTGCCAGCAGCCATCGGGACGACTCCTACAATGAGCAGTTCTTC.

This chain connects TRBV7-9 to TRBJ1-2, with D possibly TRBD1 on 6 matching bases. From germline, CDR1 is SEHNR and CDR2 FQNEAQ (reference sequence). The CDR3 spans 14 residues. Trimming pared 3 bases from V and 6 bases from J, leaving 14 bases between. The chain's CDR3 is CASSFRQEENGYTF. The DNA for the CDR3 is TGTGCCAGCAGCTTCAGACAGGAGGAGAATGGCTACACCTTC.

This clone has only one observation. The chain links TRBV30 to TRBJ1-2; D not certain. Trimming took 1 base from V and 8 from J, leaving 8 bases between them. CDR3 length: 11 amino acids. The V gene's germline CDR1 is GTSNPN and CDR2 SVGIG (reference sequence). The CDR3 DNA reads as TGTGCCTGGAGTGGGGCCGGGGGCTACACCTTC. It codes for CAWSGAGGYTF.

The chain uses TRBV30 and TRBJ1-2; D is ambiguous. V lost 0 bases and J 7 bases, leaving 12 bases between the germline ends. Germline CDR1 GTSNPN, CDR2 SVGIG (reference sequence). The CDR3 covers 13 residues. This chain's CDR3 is CAWSVWDRSGYTF. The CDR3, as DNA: TGTGCCTGGAGTGTATGGGATCGTTCTGGCTACACCTTC.

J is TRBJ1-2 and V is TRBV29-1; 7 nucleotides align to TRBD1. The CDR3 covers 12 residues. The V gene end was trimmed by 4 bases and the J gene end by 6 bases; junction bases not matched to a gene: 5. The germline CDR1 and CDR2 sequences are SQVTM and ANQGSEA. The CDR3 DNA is TGCAGCGTTGCCAAGGGGGCTGATGGCTACACCTTC. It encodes CSVAKGADGYTF.

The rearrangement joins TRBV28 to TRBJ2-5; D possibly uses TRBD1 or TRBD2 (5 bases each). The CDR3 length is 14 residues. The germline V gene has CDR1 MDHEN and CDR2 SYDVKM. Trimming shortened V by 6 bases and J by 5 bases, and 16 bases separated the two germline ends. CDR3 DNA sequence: TGTGCCAGCAGACGTCCGGGACCTAGGGAGACCCAGTACTTC. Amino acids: CASRRPGPRETQYF.

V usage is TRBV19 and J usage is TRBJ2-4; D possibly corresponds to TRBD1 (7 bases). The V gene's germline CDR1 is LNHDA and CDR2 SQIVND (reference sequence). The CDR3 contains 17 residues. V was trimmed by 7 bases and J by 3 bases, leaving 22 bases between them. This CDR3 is CASTRQGGQTFKNIQYF. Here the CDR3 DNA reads TGTGCCAGTACCAGGCAGGGGGGACAGACATTCAAAAACATTCAGTACTTC.

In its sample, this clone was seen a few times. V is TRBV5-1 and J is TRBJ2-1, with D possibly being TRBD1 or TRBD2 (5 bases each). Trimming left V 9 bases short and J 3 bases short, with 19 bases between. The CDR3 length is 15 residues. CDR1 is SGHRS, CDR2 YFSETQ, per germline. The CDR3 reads CATSPRRGDYNEQFF. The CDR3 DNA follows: TGCGCCACAAGCCCGCGTCGAGGGGACTACAATGAGCAGTTCTTC.

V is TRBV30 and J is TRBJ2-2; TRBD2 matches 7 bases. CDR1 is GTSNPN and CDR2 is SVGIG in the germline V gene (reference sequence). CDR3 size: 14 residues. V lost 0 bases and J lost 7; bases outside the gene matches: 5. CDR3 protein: CAWSVAGGIGELFF. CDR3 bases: TGTGCCTGGAGTGTAGCCGGGGGGATCGGGGAGCTGTTTTTT.

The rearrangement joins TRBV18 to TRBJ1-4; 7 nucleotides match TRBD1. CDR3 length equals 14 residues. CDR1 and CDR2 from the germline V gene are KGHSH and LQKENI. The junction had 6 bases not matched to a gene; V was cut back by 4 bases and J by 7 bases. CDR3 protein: CASSQQGMSEKLFF. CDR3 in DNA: TGTGCCAGCTCACAACAGGGGATGAGTGAAAAACTGTTTTTT.

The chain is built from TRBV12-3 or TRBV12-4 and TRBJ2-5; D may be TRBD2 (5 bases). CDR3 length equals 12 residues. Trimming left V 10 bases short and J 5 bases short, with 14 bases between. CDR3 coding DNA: TGTGCCACCGGAGGTAATGGGGAGACCCAGTACTTC. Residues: CATGGNGETQYF.

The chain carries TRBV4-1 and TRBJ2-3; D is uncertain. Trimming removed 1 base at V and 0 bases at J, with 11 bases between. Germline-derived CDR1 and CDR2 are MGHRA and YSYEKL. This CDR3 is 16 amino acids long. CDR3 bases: TGCGCCAGCAGCCAAGTTGGTCAGAGTAGCACAGATACGCAGTATTTT. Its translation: CASSQVGQSSTDTQYF.